This T cell receptor (beta chain) emerged from a study of cytomegalovirus exposure and HLA in healthy donors (dated by TCRdb to 2015 to 2018). About the full investigation: In an earlier analysis of several hundred of the donors, 276 Gb of sequence data and roughly 100 million unique TCR beta sequences from 150 million to 200 million T cells were reported. About 280 gigabases of sequencing data and roughly 80 million unique TCR sequences made up an early release that covered under 750 HLA-typed donors. Of the roughly 400 genotyped donors, more than 75% were placed in the genetic ancestry cluster associated with self-reported Caucasian donors. The aim of the study was to test whether cataloging public T cell receptors could identify signatures of past pathogen exposure. The T cell repertoires of 666 subjects were profiled by immunosequencing and related to cytomegalovirus serostatus. Besides the first cohort of around 670 subjects, a separate validation cohort made up of over a hundred different subjects was used. The study combined high-throughput TCR immunosequencing, statistical association of individual TCRs with disease status, and machine learning to predict cytomegalovirus infection status. A later analysis re-analyzed previously published TCR beta repertoires from about 600 donors and added high-resolution HLA genotyping to study TCR occurrence patterns. Rather than drawing on any new phenotypic data, the later analysis identified candidate immune exposures from TCR beta sequences and the way those sequences occurred across donors. To decide whether each TCR beta V gene segment behaved as functional or pseudogenic, an earlier analysis of nearly 600 of the donors relied on high-throughput TCR beta sequencing. Donor age, sex, ethnicity and CMV serostatus were compiled together with the repertoire data. Genome-wide SNP genotypes for about 55% of the roughly 670 donors were used in a later genetic analysis, which treated that subset as a discovery cohort. Every discovery cohort repertoire had been produced on one sequencing platform. HLA typing included class I and class II loci at four-digit resolution. Typing coverage varied by locus: about 620-640 donors for A, B, C, DRB1 and DQB1; more than 500 for DQA1; more than 600 for DPA1; under 490 for DPB1. Because of strong linkage in the cohort, a few DR-DQ haplotypes were treated as single units for association and clustering. On average, around 240,000 unique TCR beta nucleotide sequences were sequenced per donor among about 400 genotyped donors of the cohort, with 15% to 20% of those sequences being non-productive.

The method behind the library was the immunoSEQ multiplex PCR assay. The multiplex PCR relied on a mix of 60 forward primers for TCR Vbeta segments and 13 reverse primers for TCR Jbeta segments. A multiplex PCR assay on genomic DNA amplified the CDR3 region of rearranged TCR beta genes. The amplified TCR beta libraries were sequenced on the Illumina HiSeq System as 87-base-pair reads. Processing in the source paper ran as follows. In a later analysis, 80 million or so unique TCR beta chains were counted across the 650 to 750 repertoires, and some 10 million of these chains were shared by at least two donors. A nearest-neighbor algorithm error-corrected the raw reads and collapsed the reads into unique sequences, merging closely related sequences to remove PCR and sequencing errors. To assign V, D and J gene segments, CDR3 sequences were aligned to IMGT reference sequences. Each retained sequence needed at least a six-nucleotide match to both a V gene segment and a J gene segment. A rearrangement was called productive if the CDR3 had no stop codons and remained in frame with V and J, and every other rearrangement was called non-productive. Following IMGT convention, CDR3 was defined as the stretch from the second conserved V-encoded cysteine to the conserved J-encoded phenylalanine. Sequences without an unambiguous match to a single V gene segment were excluded from the earlier analysis of approximately 600 of the donors. In an earlier analysis of a few hundred of the donors, V segments were called functional above 56.7% productive rearrangements and were called segregating when the between-donor standard deviation exceeded 5%. A statistical classification framework was built for diagnosing cytomegalovirus status from the catalog of TCR beta chain sequences. In a later analysis, V and J genes were assigned by comparing TCR nucleotide sequences against IMGT/GENE-DB human TR gene sequences. In a later analysis, CDR3 sequences and most-parsimonious VDJ recombination scenarios were assigned using the TCRdist pipeline. In a later analysis, each TCR beta chain was defined by its CDR3 amino acid sequence together with its V-gene family, and reads without a unique V-gene family were excluded. In a later analysis, approximately 590 highly shared, low-generation-probability nucleotide sequences were removed to address suspected cross-contamination and a sequencing artifact. For each public chain, a later analysis derived a clonal expansion index from normalized ranks of inferred template counts within each repertoire. In a later analysis, generation probabilities were computed using a VDJ recombination model fitted to out-of-frame rearrangements, and the results were checked against IGoR. Hypergeometric tests were used in a later analysis to score TCR-TCR, TCR-HLA and TCR-CMV co-occurrence, with a repertoire-size bias correction applied to the TCR pairs. A later analysis estimated false discovery rates by permuting HLA or CMV assignments 20 times. In a later analysis, co-occurring TCRs were grouped using DBSCAN, with TCRdist sequence similarity added in when clustering inside HLA-allele-positive subsets. Co-occurrence clustering excluded repertoires with fewer than 30,000 or more than 120,000 public chains, plus five with anomalous nucleotide sharing. TCRdb provides this immuneACCESS table in a form limited to in-frame rearrangements. Some clones are lacking; in checked studies, under half of them reflect an unresolved V gene, and why the rest are absent is not known. V and J calls and clone size are those listed in that table; D and trimming were worked out from the DNA. The sample table records roughly 240,000 clones; roughly 78% of these occur just once. Around 0.45% of the sample goes to the ten largest clones.

The CDR3 contains 14 residues, cysteine and phenylalanine counted. Just the 42-base CDR3 DNA is kept, in frame starting at base 1. V loses 1 base of germline sequence and J loses 8 bases, and the interval between the two ends is 14 bases. From a lookup of the germline V gene, CDR1 and CDR2 are MNHNS and SASEGT. Notes on this clone: It lacks a known antigen. The record has no base qualities; no much larger clone is one base away.

The cohort was made up of several hundred healthy bone marrow donors. All cohort members were sampled while nominally healthy, although unrecorded immune exposures were likely present. The donor tested CMV seronegative and was one of the 352 seronegative cohort members. Every donor gave a peripheral blood sample, and the peripheral blood mononuclear cells from that sample were used for TCR beta sequencing. Genomic DNA was extracted from the blood cell samples with the Qiagen DNeasy Blood Extraction Kit. What the authors observed across the whole study: Because HLA typing was missing for some donors at each locus, association tests included only the typed subset. This cohort had only TCR beta chains sequenced, and the lack of alpha or paired-chain data limited which features could be detected. In a later analysis, the rate of TCR association differed among HLA loci, with DRB1 alleles having the most associated TCRs and HLA-C alleles having the fewest. A later analysis found that most CMV-associated TCR beta chains appeared HLA-restricted, with HLA associations seemingly driven largely by CMV exposure. When HLA alleles, especially DR and DQ, strongly co-occurred, TCR associations were difficult to assign to individual alleles. The authors suggested that the approach could potentially be generalized to other disease states and immunological phenotypes. In an earlier analysis of several hundred of the donors, most TCR beta V segments were observed in productive rearrangements about 90% or about 30% of the time, broadly matching IMGT annotations. A total of 150 or so TCR beta chains were listed by the study as associated with cytomegalovirus. Across donors, most TCR sequences were observed very rarely, whereas some public TCRs were present in many individuals. Cytomegalovirus status was reported to be diagnosed by the classifier with high specificity and sensitivity in both the original and validation cohorts. Linkage disequilibrium might explain the correlated functional status among segregating V segments, but an unknown experimental factor could not be excluded. A few of the identified cytomegalovirus-associated TCR beta chains were confirmed in vitro to be specific for cytomegalovirus antigens. Because counts were too low, around 18 rarely observed V segments, including chromosome 9 orphons, were left out of the earlier analysis of some 640 of the donors. A group of highly shared sequence variants was considered likely to be a technical artifact of the sequencing pipeline. In a later analysis, HLA-associated TCR beta chains were found to be more clonally expanded and to have lower generation probabilities than equally common non-associated chains. In a later genetic analysis, a missense DCLRE1C variant was associated with V-gene and J-gene trimming of TCR beta chains, and the association was replicated in an independent cohort. In a later analysis, 15,000 to 20,000 TCR beta sequences were associated with specific HLA alleles at a false discovery rate of 0.05. A later genetic analysis reported fewer N-insertions in productive TCRs among donors in an Asian-associated ancestry cluster than the roughly 720-donor mean. For the cohort, immune exposure information was limited to CMV serostatus. The 87-base-pair reads could not distinguish some IMGT-functional V segments, including TRBV6-2 and TRBV6-3, so those segments were excluded. According to a later analysis, parvovirus B19, influenza, CMV and Epstein-Barr virus appeared linked to several top co-occurrence clusters. Presence/absence analyses assumed roughly uniform sequencing depth across donors, an assumption that may not hold. A further reported finding was that TCR beta sequences accurately predicted the HLA-A and HLA-B alleles for most subjects in the first cohort.

This TCR was sampled from a boy aged 5-17 years in good health and CMV-seronegative. This receptor chain uses TRBV6-1 and TRBJ1-2; no confident D gene assignment can be made. The sequencing input was PBMCs. The nucleotides are TGTGCCAGCAGTGAAGTCGTATCTAGGAGCGGCTACACCTTC. It specifies CASSEVVSRSGYTF.